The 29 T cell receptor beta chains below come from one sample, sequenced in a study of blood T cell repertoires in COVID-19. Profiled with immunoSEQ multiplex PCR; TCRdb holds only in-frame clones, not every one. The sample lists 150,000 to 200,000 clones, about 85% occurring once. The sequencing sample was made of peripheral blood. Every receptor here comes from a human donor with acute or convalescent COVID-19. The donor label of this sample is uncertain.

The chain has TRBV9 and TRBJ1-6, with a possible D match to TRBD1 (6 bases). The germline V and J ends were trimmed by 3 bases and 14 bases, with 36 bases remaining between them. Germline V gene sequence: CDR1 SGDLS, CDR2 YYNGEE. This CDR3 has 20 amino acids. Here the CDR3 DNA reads TGTGCCAGCAGCGCAATCAATGCGGCCTATCAGGGGCCGAAGGATCGGGCCCTCCACTTT. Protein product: CASSAINAAYQGPKDRALHF.

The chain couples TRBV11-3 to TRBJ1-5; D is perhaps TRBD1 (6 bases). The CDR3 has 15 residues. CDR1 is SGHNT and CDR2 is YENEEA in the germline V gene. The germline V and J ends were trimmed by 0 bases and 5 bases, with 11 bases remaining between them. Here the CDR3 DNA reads TGTGCCAGCAGCTTAGACAGGGGAACCGATCAGCCCCAGCATTTT. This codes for CASSLDRGTDQPQHF.

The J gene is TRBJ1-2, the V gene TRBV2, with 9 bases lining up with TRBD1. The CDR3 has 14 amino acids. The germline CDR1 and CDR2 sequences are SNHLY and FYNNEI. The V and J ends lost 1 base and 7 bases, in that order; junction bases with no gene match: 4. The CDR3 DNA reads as TGTGCCAGCAGTGAAGGCCGGGACAGGGCTGGCTACACCTTC. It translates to CASSEGRDRAGYTF.

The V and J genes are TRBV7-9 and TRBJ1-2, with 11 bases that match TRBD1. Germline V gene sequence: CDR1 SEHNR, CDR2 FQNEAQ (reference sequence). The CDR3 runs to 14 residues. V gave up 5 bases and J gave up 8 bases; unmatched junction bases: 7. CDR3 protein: CASSRGQGASGYTF. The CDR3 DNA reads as TGTGCCAGCAGCAGAGGACAGGGGGCCTCGGGCTACACCTTC.

CDR3 bases: TGTGCCAGCAGCACCCCCCACAGACAAGAGACCTACAATGAGCAGTTCTTC. It codes for CASSTPHRQETYNEQFF. The gene calls are TRBV13 and TRBJ2-1; D is unresolved. Germline CDR1 reads PRHDT; CDR2 reads FYEKMQ (reference sequence). The germline V and J ends were trimmed by 5 bases and 2 bases, with 19 bases remaining between them. The CDR3 runs 17 residues.

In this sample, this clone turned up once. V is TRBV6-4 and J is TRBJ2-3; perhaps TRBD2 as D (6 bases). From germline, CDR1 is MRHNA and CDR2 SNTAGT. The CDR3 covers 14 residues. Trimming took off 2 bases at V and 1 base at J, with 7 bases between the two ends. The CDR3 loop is CASSDGGGTDTQYF. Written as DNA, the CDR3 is TGTGCCAGCAGTGACGGCGGGGGCACAGATACGCAGTATTTT.

CDR3 nucleotide sequence: TGTGCCAGCAGTGAAAGTAGGGGGCGCTTCTACGAGCAGTACTTC. Translating it yields CASSESRGRFYEQYF. The genes are TRBV6-1 and TRBJ2-7, with TRBD1 matching over 7 bases. From germline, CDR1 is MNHNS and CDR2 SASEGT. V gave up 2 bases and J gave up 3 bases; unmatched junction bases: 7. The CDR3 loop spans 15 amino acids.

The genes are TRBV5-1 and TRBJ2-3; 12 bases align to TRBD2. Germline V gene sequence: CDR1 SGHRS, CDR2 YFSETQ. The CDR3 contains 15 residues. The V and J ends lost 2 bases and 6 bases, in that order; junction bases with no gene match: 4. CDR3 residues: CASSLWTSGADTQYF. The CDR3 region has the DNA TGCGCCAGCAGCTTATGGACTAGCGGGGCTGATACGCAGTATTTT.

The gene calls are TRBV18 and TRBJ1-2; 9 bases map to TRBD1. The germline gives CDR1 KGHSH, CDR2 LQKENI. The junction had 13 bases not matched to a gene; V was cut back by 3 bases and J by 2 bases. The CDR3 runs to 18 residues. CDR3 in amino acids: CASSPLGVQGASNYGYTF. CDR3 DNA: TGTGCCAGCTCACCCCTCGGAGTACAGGGGGCCTCAAACTATGGCTACACCTTC. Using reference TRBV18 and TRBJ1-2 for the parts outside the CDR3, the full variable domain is NAGVMQNPRHLVRRRGQEARLRCSPMKGHSHVYWYRQLPEEGLKFMVYLQKENIIDESGMPKERFSAEFPKEGPSILRIQQVVRGDSAAYFCASSPLGVQGASNYGYTFGSGTRLTVV.

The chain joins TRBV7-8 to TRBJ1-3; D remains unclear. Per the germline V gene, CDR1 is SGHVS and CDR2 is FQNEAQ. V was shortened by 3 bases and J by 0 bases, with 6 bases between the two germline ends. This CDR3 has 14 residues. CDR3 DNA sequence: TGTGCCAGCAGCTTCTTTTTCTCTGGAAACACCATATATTTT. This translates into CASSFFFSGNTIYF.

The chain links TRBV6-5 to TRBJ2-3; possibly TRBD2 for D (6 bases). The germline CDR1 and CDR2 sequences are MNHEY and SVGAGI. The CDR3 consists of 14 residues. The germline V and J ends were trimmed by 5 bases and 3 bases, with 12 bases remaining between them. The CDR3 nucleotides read TGTGCCAGCAGTCTTAGCGGACCAACAGATACGCAGTATTTT. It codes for CASSLSGPTDTQYF.

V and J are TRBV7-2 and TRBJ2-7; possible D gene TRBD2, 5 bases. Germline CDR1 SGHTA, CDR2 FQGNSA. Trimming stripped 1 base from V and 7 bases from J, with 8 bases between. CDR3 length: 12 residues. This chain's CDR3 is CASSLGPGEQYF. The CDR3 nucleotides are TGTGCCAGCAGCTTAGGCCCGGGAGAGCAGTACTTC.

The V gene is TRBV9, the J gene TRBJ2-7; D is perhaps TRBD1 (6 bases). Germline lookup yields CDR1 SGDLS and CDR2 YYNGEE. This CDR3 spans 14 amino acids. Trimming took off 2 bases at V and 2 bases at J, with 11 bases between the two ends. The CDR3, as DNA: TGTGCCAGCAGCGTCGGGACACCTCCCTACGAGCAGTACTTC. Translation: CASSVGTPPYEQYF.

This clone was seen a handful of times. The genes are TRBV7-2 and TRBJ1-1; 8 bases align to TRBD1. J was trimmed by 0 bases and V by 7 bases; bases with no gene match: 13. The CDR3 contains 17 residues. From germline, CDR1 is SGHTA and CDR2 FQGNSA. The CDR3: CASIYEDREGMNTEAFF. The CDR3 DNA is TGTGCCAGCATCTACGAGGACAGGGAGGGAATGAACACTGAAGCTTTCTTT.

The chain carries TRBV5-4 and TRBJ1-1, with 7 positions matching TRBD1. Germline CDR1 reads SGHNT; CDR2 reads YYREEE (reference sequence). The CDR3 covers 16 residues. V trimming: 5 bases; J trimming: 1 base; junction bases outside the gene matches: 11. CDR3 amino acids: CASSHPSGTENTEAFF. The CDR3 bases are TGTGCCAGCAGTCACCCCTCCGGGACAGAGAACACTGAAGCTTTCTTT.

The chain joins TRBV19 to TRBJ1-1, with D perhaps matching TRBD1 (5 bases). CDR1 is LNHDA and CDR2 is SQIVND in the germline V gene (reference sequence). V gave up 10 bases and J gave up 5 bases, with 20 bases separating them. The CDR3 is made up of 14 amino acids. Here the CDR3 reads CATLRDLSATEAFF. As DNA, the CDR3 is TGTGCCACCCTCCGGGACTTAAGCGCTACTGAAGCTTTCTTT.

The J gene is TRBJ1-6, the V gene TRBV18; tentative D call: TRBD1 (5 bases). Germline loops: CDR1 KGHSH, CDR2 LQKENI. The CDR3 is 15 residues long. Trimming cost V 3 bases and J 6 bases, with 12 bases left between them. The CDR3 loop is CASSPTDQSNSPLHF. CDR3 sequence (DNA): TGTGCCAGCTCACCGACAGACCAGTCTAATTCACCCCTCCACTTT.

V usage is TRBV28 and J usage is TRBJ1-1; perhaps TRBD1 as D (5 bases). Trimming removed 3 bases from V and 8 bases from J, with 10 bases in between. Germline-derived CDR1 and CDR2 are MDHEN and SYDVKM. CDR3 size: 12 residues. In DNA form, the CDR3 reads TGTGCCAGCAGTTTCGGGGGGGAAGAAGCTTTCTTT. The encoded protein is CASSFGGEEAFF.

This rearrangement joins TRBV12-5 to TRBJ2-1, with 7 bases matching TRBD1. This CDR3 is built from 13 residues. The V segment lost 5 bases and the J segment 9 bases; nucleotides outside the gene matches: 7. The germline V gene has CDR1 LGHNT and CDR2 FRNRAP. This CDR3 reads CASGLTGVAEQFF. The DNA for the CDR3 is TGTGCTAGTGGTCTCACAGGGGTGGCTGAGCAGTTCTTC.

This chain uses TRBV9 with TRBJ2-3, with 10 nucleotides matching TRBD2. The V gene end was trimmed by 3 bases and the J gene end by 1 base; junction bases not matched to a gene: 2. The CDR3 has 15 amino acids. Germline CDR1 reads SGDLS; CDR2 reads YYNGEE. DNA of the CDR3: TGTGCCAGCAGCGCAGGGACTAGCGGCACAGATACGCAGTATTTT. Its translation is CASSAGTSGTDTQYF. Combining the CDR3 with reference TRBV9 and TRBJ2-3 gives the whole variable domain DSGVTQTPKHLITATGQRVTLRCSPRSGDLSVYWYQQSLDQGLQFLIQYYNGEERAKGNILERFSAQQFPDLHSELNLSSLELGDSALYFCASSAGTSGTDTQYFGPGTRLTVL.

The CDR3 spells CASSPHRRTGGTGNTIYF. For the CDR3, the DNA is TGTGCCAGCAGCCCCCACCGTAGGACCGGGGGTACTGGAAACACCATATATTTT. The V and J genes are TRBV3-1 (or the pseudogene TRBV3-2) and TRBJ1-3; D possibly corresponds to TRBD1 (5 bases). With 4 bases removed from V and 2 bases from J, the gap between germline ends came to 21 bases. Germline V gene sequence: CDR1 LGHDT, CDR2 YNNKEL (reference sequence). This CDR3 is built from 18 residues.

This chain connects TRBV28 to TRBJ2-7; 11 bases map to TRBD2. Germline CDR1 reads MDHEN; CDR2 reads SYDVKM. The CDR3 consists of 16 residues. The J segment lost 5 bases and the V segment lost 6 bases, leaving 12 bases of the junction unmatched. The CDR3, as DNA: TGTGCCAGCAGCCTCCTCCGGGTAGCGGGGGGGCACGAGCAGTACTTC. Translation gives CASSLLRVAGGHEQYF.

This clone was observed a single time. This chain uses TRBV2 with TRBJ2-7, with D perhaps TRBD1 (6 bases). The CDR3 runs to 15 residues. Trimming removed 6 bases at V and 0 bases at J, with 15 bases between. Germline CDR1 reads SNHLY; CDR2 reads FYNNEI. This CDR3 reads CASRQNRVSSYEQYF. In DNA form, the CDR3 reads TGTGCCAGCAGACAAAACAGGGTAAGCTCCTACGAGCAGTACTTC.

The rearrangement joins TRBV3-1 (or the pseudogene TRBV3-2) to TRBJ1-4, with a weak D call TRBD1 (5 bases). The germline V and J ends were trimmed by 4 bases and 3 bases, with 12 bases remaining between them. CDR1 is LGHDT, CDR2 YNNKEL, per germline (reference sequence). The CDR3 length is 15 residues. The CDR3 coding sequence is TGTGCCAGCAGCCTTTCTACAGGAGCTAATGAAAAACTGTTTTTT. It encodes CASSLSTGANEKLFF.

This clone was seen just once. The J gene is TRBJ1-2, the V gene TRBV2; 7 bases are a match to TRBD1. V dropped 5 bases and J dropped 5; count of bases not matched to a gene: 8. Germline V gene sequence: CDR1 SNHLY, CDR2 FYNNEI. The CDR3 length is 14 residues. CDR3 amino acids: CASSPRTGEYGYTF. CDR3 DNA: TGTGCCAGCAGTCCTCGGACAGGTGAATATGGCTACACCTTC.

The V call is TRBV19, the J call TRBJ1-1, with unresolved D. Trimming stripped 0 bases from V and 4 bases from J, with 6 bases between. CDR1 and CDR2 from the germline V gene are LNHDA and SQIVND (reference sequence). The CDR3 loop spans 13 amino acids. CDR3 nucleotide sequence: TGTGCCAGTAGTATAGACAGGATCACTGAAGCTTTCTTT. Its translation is CASSIDRITEAFF.

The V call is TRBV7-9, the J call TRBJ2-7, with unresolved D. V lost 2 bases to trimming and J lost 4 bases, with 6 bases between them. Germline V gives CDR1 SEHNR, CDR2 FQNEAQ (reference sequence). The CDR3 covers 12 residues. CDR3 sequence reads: CASSLSVYEQYF. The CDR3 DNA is TGTGCCAGCAGCTTATCGGTATACGAGCAGTACTTC.

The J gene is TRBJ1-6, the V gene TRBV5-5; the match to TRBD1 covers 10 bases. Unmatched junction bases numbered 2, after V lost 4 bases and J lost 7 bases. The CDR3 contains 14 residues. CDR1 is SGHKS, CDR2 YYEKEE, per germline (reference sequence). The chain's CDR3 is CASSPGQGNSPLHF. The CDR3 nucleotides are TGTGCCAGCAGCCCGGGACAGGGGAATTCACCCCTCCACTTT.

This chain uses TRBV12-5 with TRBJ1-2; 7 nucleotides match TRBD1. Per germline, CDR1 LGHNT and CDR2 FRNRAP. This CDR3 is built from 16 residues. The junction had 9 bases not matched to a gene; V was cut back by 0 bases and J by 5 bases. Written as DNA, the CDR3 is TGTGCTAGTGGTTTGGTCAGACAGGGCCCCGAGTATGGCTACACCTTC. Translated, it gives CASGLVRQGPEYGYTF.